These 13 T cell receptor beta chains were all obtained from the same sample, sequenced in a study of lymphopenia after photon versus proton radiotherapy. The protocol was immunoSEQ multiplex PCR, while the TCRdb copy is restricted to in-frame clones and leaves out a portion. The sample shows more than 50,000 clones, around 80% of them seen only once. Here the sequenced sample was peripheral blood, taken from a patient treated with photon-based radiotherapy. These receptors originate from a man between 45 and 60 years old with gastric cancer.

The V gene is TRBV2, the J gene TRBJ2-7; 7 bases map to TRBD2. This CDR3 is 15 amino acids long. Germline loops: CDR1 SNHLY, CDR2 FYNNEI. Trimming at V came to 1 base and at J to 0 bases, leaving 3 bases not matched to a gene. CDR3 loop: CASSEESSGSYEQYF. The CDR3 DNA is TGTGCCAGCAGTGAAGAGTCTAGCGGCTCCTACGAGCAGTACTTC.

This chain joins TRBV11-3 and TRBJ2-7; TRBD2 aligns across 12 bases. Germline trimming cut 3 bases from V and 5 bases from J; bases unmatched to any gene: 5. Germline-derived CDR1 and CDR2 are SGHNT and YENEEA. CDR3 length: 15 amino acids. CDR3 residues: CASSFGLAGINEQYF. CDR3 coding DNA: TGTGCCAGCAGCTTTGGACTAGCGGGAATAAACGAGCAGTACTTC.

To note about this clone: Other DNA variants within this sample encode the same CDR3. The CDR3 region has the DNA TGCGCCAGCAGCTCCCGGGACAGCTCCTACGAGCAGTACTTC. Its protein is CASSSRDSSYEQYF. The chain carries TRBV5-1 and TRBJ2-7; 7 nucleotides agree with TRBD1. The germline V gene has CDR1 SGHRS and CDR2 YFSETQ. After removal of 3 bases from V and 0 bases from J, the junction contained 3 bases not matched to a gene. The CDR3 is 14 amino acids.

V gene TRBV28 combines with J gene TRBJ2-5, with D possibly TRBD2 on 5 matching bases. V gave up 4 bases and J gave up 1 base, with 13 bases separating them. The CDR3 has 15 amino acids. Germline V gene data show CDR1 as MDHEN and CDR2 as SYDVKM. CDR3 protein: CASSCPPGFQETQYF. CDR3 DNA: TGTGCCAGCAGTTGTCCCCCGGGGTTCCAAGAGACCCAGTACTTC.

V usage is TRBV11-2 and J usage is TRBJ2-7; no firm D call. V lost 4 bases to trimming and J lost 5 bases, with 15 bases between them. The CDR3 has 14 amino acids. The germline CDR1 and CDR2 sequences are SGHAT and FQNNGV. For the CDR3, the DNA is TGTGCCAGCAGCTACCCCTACTTGGAAAACGAGCAGTACTTC. This translates into CASSYPYLENEQYF.

This chain connects TRBV6-1 to TRBJ2-2; the D gene is possibly TRBD1 (6 bases). CDR3 size: 15 residues. V was clipped by 2 bases and J by 1 base, with 8 bases between them. Looked up from germline, CDR1 is MNHNS and CDR2 is SASEGT. The CDR3 DNA reads as TGTGCCAGCAGTGAACAGGGGCTGAACACCGGGGAGCTGTTTTTT. Its protein is CASSEQGLNTGELFF.

This chain connects TRBV4-2 to TRBJ2-7; a possible D gene is TRBD2 (7 bases). This CDR3 comprises 15 residues. Between the trimmed V and J ends, which lost 4 bases and 2 bases, there was a span of 15 bases. Germline CDR1 reads LGHNA; CDR2 reads YNFKEQ. The CDR3 here is CASSPQGGGTYEQYF. The CDR3 DNA reads as TGTGCCAGCAGCCCCCAAGGGGGGGGGACCTACGAGCAGTACTTC.

The rearrangement uses TRBV9 and TRBJ2-2, with 7 bases fitting TRBD1. Per germline, CDR1 SGDLS and CDR2 YYNGEE. The CDR3 runs 15 residues. V lost 4 bases to trimming and J lost 7 bases; unmatched junction nucleotides: 10. The CDR3 reads CASSKRQGTGGELFF. CDR3 DNA sequence: TGTGCCAGCAGCAAGAGACAGGGTACGGGCGGGGAGCTGTTTTTT.

V gene TRBV25-1 combines with J gene TRBJ1-4; D perhaps matches TRBD1 (5 bases). The V gene's germline CDR1 is MGHDK and CDR2 SYGVNS. The V end was cut by 1 base, the J end by 12 bases, with 15 bases between. The CDR3 has 14 residues. Here the CDR3 DNA reads TGTGCCAGCAGTGAATCCGGGACCCGGGGGGAACTGTTTTTT. Encoded protein: CASSESGTRGELFF.

CDR3 amino acids: CASSPRGGAYYEQYF. Here the CDR3 DNA reads TGTGCCAGCAGCCCCCGGGGGGGCGCGTACTACGAGCAGTACTTC. V is TRBV5-4 and J is TRBJ2-7; 8 positions agree with TRBD2. V was clipped by 4 bases and J by 3 bases; unmatched bases: 9. In germline, CDR1 is SGHNT, CDR2 YYREEE (reference sequence). The length of the CDR3 is 15 residues.

This chain connects TRBV7-2 to TRBJ2-7, with a weak D call TRBD1 (6 bases). The germline V gene has CDR1 SGHTA and CDR2 FQGNSA. CDR3 size: 15 residues. Trimming took 1 base from V and 5 from J, leaving 15 bases between them. The CDR3 region is CASSLVGAGRNEQYF. For the CDR3, the DNA is TGTGCCAGCAGCTTAGTGGGGGCAGGTAGGAACGAGCAGTACTTC.

The rearrangement uses TRBV30 and TRBJ1-2; 7 bases match TRBD1. The ends lost 5 bases at V and 2 bases at J; junction bases unmatched: 5. Germline V gives CDR1 GTSNPN, CDR2 SVGIG (reference sequence). The CDR3 is 13 residues long. CDR3 loop: CAWGKQGNYGYTF. DNA of the CDR3: TGTGCCTGGGGAAAACAGGGGAACTATGGCTACACCTTC.

The chain combines TRBV7-8 with TRBJ2-3; D perhaps matches TRBD2 (6 bases). Between the trimmed V and J ends, which lost 5 bases and 0 bases, there was a span of 15 bases. Germline CDR1 SGHVS, CDR2 FQNEAQ. The CDR3 is 16 amino acids. CDR3 sequence reads: CASSLRQGTSTDTQYF. In DNA, the CDR3 is TGTGCCAGCAGCCTCCGCCAAGGGACTAGCACAGATACGCAGTATTTT.